The sequence of this T cell receptor beta chain was determined in a study of cytomegalovirus exposure and HLA in healthy donors. Though nominally healthy at sampling, donors likely had unrecorded immune exposures. General study findings and limits: The study carried out a later analysis of TCR beta sequences. It associated around 17,000 of them with specific HLA alleles at a false discovery rate of 0.05. Later work found most CMV-associated TCR beta chains apparently HLA-restricted. Rarity held for most TCR sequences, but there were some public TCRs that occurred in many donors.

PCR employed 60 Vbeta and 13 Jbeta primers. Assay: immunoSEQ multiplex PCR; the TCRdb copy retains only in-frame clones and omits some. This table holds 90,000 to 95,000 clones, around 77% found once. Of note for this clone: Its antigen is not known.

V was pared by 6 bases and J by 5 bases, with 6 bases of the junction left unmatched. Germline V gene lookup returns CDR1 SGHVS and CDR2 FNYEAQ. The CDR3 loop spans 14 amino acids. Sequencing was carried out using PBMCs. The sequence was obtained from a man aged 25 to 40 in good health and CMV-seronegative. The chain uses TRBV7-6 and TRBJ2-1; 8 bases match TRBD2. The CDR3 spells CASRFSGNNNEQFF. The CDR3 coding sequence is TGTGCCAGCAGATTTAGCGGGAACAACAATGAGCAGTTCTTC.